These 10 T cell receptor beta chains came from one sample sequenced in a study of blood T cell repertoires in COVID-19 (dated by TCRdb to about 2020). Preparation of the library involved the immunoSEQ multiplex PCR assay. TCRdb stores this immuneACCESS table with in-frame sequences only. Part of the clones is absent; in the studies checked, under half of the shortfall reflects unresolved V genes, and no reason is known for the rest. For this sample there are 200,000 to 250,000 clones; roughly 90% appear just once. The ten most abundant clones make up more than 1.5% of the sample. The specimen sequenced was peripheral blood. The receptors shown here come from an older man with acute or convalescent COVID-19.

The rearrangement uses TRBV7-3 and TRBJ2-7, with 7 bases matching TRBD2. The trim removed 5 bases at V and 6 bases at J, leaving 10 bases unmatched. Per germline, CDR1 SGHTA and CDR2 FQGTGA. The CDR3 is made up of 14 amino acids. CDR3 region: CASSLRHASGEQYF. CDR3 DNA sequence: TGTGCCAGCAGCCTACGTCACGCTAGCGGCGAGCAGTACTTC.

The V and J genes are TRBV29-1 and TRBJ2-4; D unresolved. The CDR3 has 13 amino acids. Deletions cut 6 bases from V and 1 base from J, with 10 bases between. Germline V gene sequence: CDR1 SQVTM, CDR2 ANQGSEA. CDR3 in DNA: TGCAGCGTAGATACACCCGCCAAAAACATTCAGTACTTC. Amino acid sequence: CSVDTPAKNIQYF.

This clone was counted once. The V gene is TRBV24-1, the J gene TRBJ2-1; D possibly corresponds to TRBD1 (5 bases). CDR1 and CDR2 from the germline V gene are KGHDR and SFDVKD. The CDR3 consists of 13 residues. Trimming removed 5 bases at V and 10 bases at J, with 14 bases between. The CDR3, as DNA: TGTGCCACCAGTGTTCCGAGCTCAGGGGAGCAGTTCTTC. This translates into CATSVPSSGEQFF.

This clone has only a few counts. DNA of the CDR3: TGCAGCGTTGCAATGATAGGGGATGGCTACACCTTC. This sequence encodes CSVAMIGDGYTF. This chain connects TRBV29-1 to TRBJ1-2, with D perhaps TRBD1 (5 bases). Germline CDR1 SQVTM, CDR2 ANQGSEA. The V gene lost 4 bases and the J gene lost 6 bases, with 12 bases spanning the gap. The CDR3 has 12 residues.

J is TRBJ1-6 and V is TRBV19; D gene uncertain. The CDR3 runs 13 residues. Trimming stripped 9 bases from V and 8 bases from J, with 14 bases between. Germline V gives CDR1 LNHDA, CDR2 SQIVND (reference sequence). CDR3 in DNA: TGTGCCAGCGCTGAGGGCCTCGATTCACCCCTCCACTTT. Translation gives CASAEGLDSPLHF.

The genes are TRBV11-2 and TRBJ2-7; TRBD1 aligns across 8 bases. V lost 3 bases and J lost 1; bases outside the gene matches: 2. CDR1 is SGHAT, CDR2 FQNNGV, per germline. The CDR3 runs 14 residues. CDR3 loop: CASSLGQVSYEQYF. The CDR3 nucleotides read TGTGCCAGCAGCTTGGGACAGGTGTCCTACGAGCAGTACTTC.

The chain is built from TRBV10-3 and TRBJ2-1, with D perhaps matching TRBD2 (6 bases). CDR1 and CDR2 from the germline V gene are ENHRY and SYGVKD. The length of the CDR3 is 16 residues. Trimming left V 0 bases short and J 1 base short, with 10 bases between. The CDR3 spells CAISESAGRSYNEQFF. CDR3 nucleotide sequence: TGTGCCATCAGTGAGTCGGCAGGGAGGTCCTACAATGAGCAGTTCTTC.

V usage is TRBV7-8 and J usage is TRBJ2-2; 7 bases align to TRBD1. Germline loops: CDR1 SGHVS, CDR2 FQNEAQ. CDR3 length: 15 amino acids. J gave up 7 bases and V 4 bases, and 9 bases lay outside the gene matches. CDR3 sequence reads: CASSSNTGVSGELFF. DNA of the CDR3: TGTGCCAGCAGCTCGAACACAGGGGTGAGCGGGGAGCTGTTTTTT.

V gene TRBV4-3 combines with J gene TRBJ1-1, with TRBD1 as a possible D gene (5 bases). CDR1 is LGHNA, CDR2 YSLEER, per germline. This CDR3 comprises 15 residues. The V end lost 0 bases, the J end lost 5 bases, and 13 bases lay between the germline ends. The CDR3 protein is CASSQDSQGRTEAFF. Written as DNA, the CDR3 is TGCGCCAGCAGCCAAGATTCTCAGGGTCGGACTGAAGCTTTCTTT.

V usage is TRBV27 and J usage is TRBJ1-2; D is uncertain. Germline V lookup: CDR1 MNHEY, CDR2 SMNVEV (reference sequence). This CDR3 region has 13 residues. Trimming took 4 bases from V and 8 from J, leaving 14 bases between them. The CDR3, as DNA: TGTGCCAGCAGTTCCGCACCGGGTGGGGGCTACACCTTC. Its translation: CASSSAPGGGYTF.